The T cell receptor (beta chain) under discussion was sequenced for a study of cytomegalovirus exposure and HLA in healthy donors (dated by TCRdb to between 2016 and 2019). Background on the whole study: An earlier analysis of approximately 600 of the donors reported roughly 270 Gb of sequence data and roughly 110 million unique TCR beta sequences from 150 million to 200 million T cells. Roughly 300 gigabases of sequencing data and 91 million or so unique TCR sequences made up an early release that covered over 550 HLA-typed donors. Of the roughly 400 genotyped donors, over 80% were placed in the genetic ancestry cluster associated with self-reported Caucasian donors. The study was designed to test whether signatures of past pathogen exposure could be identified by cataloging public T cell receptors. Using immunosequencing, the study profiled T cell repertoires from 500 to 800 subjects and related those repertoires to cytomegalovirus serostatus. Along with the approximately 700-subject first cohort, a separate validation cohort of approximately 110 different subjects was used. To predict cytomegalovirus infection status, the study brought together high-throughput TCR immunosequencing, statistical association of individual TCRs with disease status, and machine learning. A later analysis re-analyzed previously published TCR beta repertoires from 500 to 700 donors and added high-resolution HLA genotyping to study TCR occurrence patterns. Rather than using new phenotypic data, the later analysis identified candidate immune exposures from TCR beta sequences and from how often those sequences occurred across donors. An earlier analysis of 587 of the donors used high-throughput TCR beta sequencing to judge whether each TCR beta V gene segment behaved as functional or pseudogenic. Alongside the repertoire data, information on donor age, sex, ethnicity and CMV serostatus was compiled. Genome-wide SNP genotypes for about 55% of the roughly 670 donors were used in a later genetic analysis, which treated that subset as a discovery cohort. Every repertoire in the discovery cohort had been generated on one and the same sequencing platform. HLA typing included class I and class II loci at four-digit resolution. The number of typed donors differed by locus: about 620-640 for A, B, C, DRB1 and DQB1; some 500 for DQA1; some 590 for DPA1; and about 450 for DPB1. A handful of DR-DQ haplotypes were handled as single units for association and clustering because linkage in the cohort was strong. Among roughly 400 genotyped donors of the cohort, an average of 235,054 unique TCR beta nucleotide sequences were sequenced per donor, about a sixth of them non-productive.

The library was prepared using the immunoSEQ multiplex PCR assay. A mixture of 60 forward primers for TCR Vbeta segments and 13 reverse primers for TCR Jbeta segments was used in the multiplex PCR. A multiplex PCR assay on genomic DNA amplified the CDR3 region of rearranged TCR beta genes. On the Illumina HiSeq System, the amplified TCR beta libraries were sequenced as 87-base-pair reads. Regarding the original processing steps: Across the roughly 700 repertoires, a later analysis counted approximately 83 million unique TCR beta chains, 8.5 million to 12 million of which were shared by at least two donors. Raw reads were error-corrected and collapsed into unique sequences with a nearest-neighbor algorithm that merged closely related sequences to remove PCR and sequencing errors. CDR3 sequences were aligned to IMGT reference sequences to assign V, D and J gene segments. For a sequence to be retained, a match of at least six nucleotides to both a V gene segment and a J gene segment was required. Rearrangements were called productive when the CDR3 lacked stop codons and stayed in frame with V and J; all others were non-productive. Following IMGT convention, CDR3 was defined as the stretch from the second conserved V-encoded cysteine up to the conserved J-encoded phenylalanine. Sequences without an unambiguous match to a single V gene segment were excluded from the earlier analysis of over 500 of the donors. In an earlier analysis of 587 of the donors, a V segment was called functional when productive rearrangements were above 56.7%, and segregating when the standard deviation between donors exceeded 5%. A statistical classification framework was built for diagnosing cytomegalovirus status from the catalog of TCR beta chain sequences. In a later analysis, V and J genes were assigned by comparing TCR nucleotide sequences against IMGT/GENE-DB human TR gene sequences. Using the TCRdist pipeline, a later analysis assigned CDR3 sequences along with most-parsimonious VDJ recombination scenarios. In a later analysis, each TCR beta chain was defined by its CDR3 amino acid sequence together with its V-gene family, and reads without a unique V-gene family were excluded. As a way to deal with suspected cross-contamination and a sequencing artifact, a later analysis dropped 640 or so nucleotide sequences that were highly shared and had low generation probability. For each public chain, a later analysis derived a clonal expansion index from normalized ranks of inferred template counts within each repertoire. In a later analysis, generation probabilities were computed using a VDJ recombination model fitted to out-of-frame rearrangements, and the results were checked against IGoR. In a later analysis, hypergeometric tests were used to score TCR-TCR, TCR-HLA and TCR-CMV co-occurrence, with a repertoire-size bias correction applied to TCR pairs. False discovery rates were estimated in a later analysis by permuting HLA or CMV assignments 20 times. In a later analysis, co-occurring TCRs were grouped using DBSCAN, and TCRdist sequence similarity was added for clustering within HLA-allele-positive subsets. Repertoires with fewer than 30,000 or more than 120,000 public chains were left out of co-occurrence clustering, as were about 5 repertoires with anomalous nucleotide sharing. TCRdb took over this immuneACCESS table, retaining in-frame rearrangements with V and J assigned. Such tables are incomplete; in checked studies, under half of the missing clones stem from an unresolved V gene, and the remainder is unexplained. The V and J calls and clone size are taken from that table; D and trimming were inferred from the DNA. The sample's clone listing holds about 120,000 clones. The ten largest clones take up 1.5% to 2% of the sample.

Via the germline V gene, CDR1 is SGHDN and CDR2 FVKESK. V and J are trimmed by 3 bases and 4 bases, and the gene matches miss 4 bases of the junction. Spanning cysteine to phenylalanine, the CDR3 consists of 15 amino acids. Left in the record is the CDR3 DNA by itself, 45 bases read in frame from the first base. Here is what the overall study found, with its caveats: Compared with equally common non-associated chains, HLA-associated TCR beta chains in a later analysis were more clonally expanded and had lower generation probabilities. An earlier analysis of approximately 600 of the donors showed that most TCR beta V segments appeared in productive rearrangements either about 87% or about 30% of the time, which broadly matched IMGT annotations. Linkage disequilibrium might explain the correlated functional status among segregating V segments, but an unknown experimental factor could not be excluded. Strong co-occurrence of HLA alleles, especially DR and DQ, made assigning TCR associations to individual alleles difficult. In a later genetic analysis, fewer N-insertions in productive TCRs were reported among donors in an Asian-associated ancestry cluster than the approximately 710-donor mean. The only immune exposure information available for the cohort was CMV serostatus. Most TCR sequences were observed very rarely across donors, whereas some public TCRs were present in many individuals. The earlier analysis of a few hundred of the donors excluded seventeen rarely observed V segments, including chromosome 9 orphons, because counts were too low. In a later analysis, most CMV-associated TCR beta chains were found to appear HLA-restricted, with HLA associations seemingly driven largely by CMV exposure. A further reported finding was that TCR beta sequences accurately predicted the HLA-A and HLA-B alleles for most subjects in the first cohort. In a later analysis, TCR association rates were found to vary across HLA loci, with the most associated TCRs seen for DRB1 alleles and the fewest for HLA-C alleles. At a false discovery rate of 0.05, a later analysis linked 16,951 TCR beta sequences to specific HLA alleles. It was suggested by the authors that the approach could potentially be generalized to other disease states and immunological phenotypes. The cohort was sequenced for TCR beta chains only, and without alpha or paired-chain data the features that could be detected were limited. In vitro tests confirmed that a few of the cytomegalovirus-associated TCR beta chains recognize cytomegalovirus antigens. According to a later analysis, parvovirus B19, influenza, CMV and Epstein-Barr virus appeared linked to several top co-occurrence clusters. The presence/absence analyses assumed that sequencing depth was roughly uniform across donors, and that assumption may not be true. A total of 150 or so TCR beta chains were listed by the study as associated with cytomegalovirus. The 87-base-pair reads could not distinguish some IMGT-functional V segments, including TRBV6-2 and TRBV6-3, so those segments were excluded. A cluster of highly shared sequence variants was judged likely to be a technical artifact of the sequencing pipeline. HLA typing was unavailable for some donors at each locus, so association tests used only the typed subset. The classifier was reported to diagnose cytomegalovirus status with high specificity and sensitivity in both the original and validation cohorts. V-gene and J-gene trimming of TCR beta chains was associated with a missense DCLRE1C variant in a later genetic analysis, and the association was replicated in an independent cohort.

The cohort consisted of 600 to 750 healthy bone marrow donors. At the time of sampling, all cohort members were nominally healthy, though unrecorded immune exposures were likely present. The donor tested CMV seronegative and was one of the 352 seronegative cohort members. Each donor provided a peripheral blood sample, and peripheral blood mononuclear cells were used for TCR beta sequencing. Genomic DNA was extracted from the blood cell samples with the Qiagen DNeasy Blood Extraction Kit. As concerns this clone: Its antigen has not been determined.

The TCR was taken from a man between 18 and 35 years old in good health and CMV-seronegative. This receptor chain uses TRBV14 and TRBJ2-7; 12 of the junction bases match TRBD2. The sample taken for sequencing was PBMCs. The nucleotide sequence reads as follows: TGTGCCAGCAGCCAGGCGACTAGCGGGAGTTACGAGCAGTACTTC. The resulting protein is CASSQATSGSYEQYF.